This is a list of T cell receptor beta chains from one sample in a study of radiotherapy plus CTLA-4 blockade in lung cancer. Method: immunoSEQ multiplex PCR; TCRdb's copy keeps in-frame clones and lacks some. The sample records more than 90,000 clones, around 75% being singletons. Sequences were derived from peripheral blood, sampled from a patient treated with radiotherapy plus ipilimumab. All receptors come from a human donor with non-small cell lung cancer who had a partial response to radiotherapy plus ipilimumab. Both conserved end residues are part of each CDR3. The D gene is left open where the match is weak. Only part of the rows carry a size: once, few, many, or a class if the clone is expanded.

cdr3_nt: TGTGCCAGCAGTAACCCCGAGCTAGCCAAAAACATTCAGTACTTC
cdr3_aa: CASSNPELAKNIQYF
d_call: NA
j_call: TRBJ2-4
clone_size: NA
v_call: TRBV6-5

cdr3_nt: TGTGCCAGCACCTATCGGGGTTCTGGGGGCCACGAGCAGTACTTC
cdr3_aa: CASTYRGSGGHEQYF
d_call: NA
j_call: TRBJ2-7
clone_size: NA
v_call: TRBV6-5

cdr3_nt: TGTGCCAGCAGTGACGGGACAGGGAGGTACTATGGCTACACCTTC
cdr3_aa: CASSDGTGRYYGYTF
d_call: TRBD1
j_call: TRBJ1-2
clone_size: NA
v_call: TRBV6-1

cdr3_nt: TGCGCCAGCAGCGCCGCGTCAGGGGCCACATATGGCTACACCTTC
cdr3_aa: CASSAASGATYGYTF
d_call: NA
j_call: TRBJ1-2
clone_size: NA
v_call: TRBV5-1

cdr3_nt: TGTGCCAGCTCACTAAGAGCTAACGAACAGGGGCAGCCCCAGCATTTT
cdr3_aa: CASSLRANEQGQPQHF
d_call: TRBD1
j_call: TRBJ1-5
clone_size: NA
v_call: TRBV18

cdr3_nt: TGTGCCAGCATTCTGACAGACTGGAACACTGAAGCTTTCTTT
cdr3_aa: CASILTDWNTEAFF
d_call: NA
j_call: TRBJ1-1
clone_size: NA
v_call: TRBV2

cdr3_nt: TGTGCCATCAGTGTCGCCAGCGGTGGCACAGATACGCAGTATTTT
cdr3_aa: CAISVASGGTDTQYF
d_call: NA
j_call: TRBJ2-3
clone_size: few
v_call: TRBV10-3

cdr3_nt: TGTGCCAGTTACAGGGGCCCAGAGACCCAGTACTTC
cdr3_aa: CASYRGPETQYF
d_call: TRBD1
j_call: TRBJ2-5
clone_size: NA
v_call: TRBV28

cdr3_nt: TGTGCCAGCAGCTTAATCCGGACAGGGGCCCGATATAGCAATCAGCCCCAGCATTTT
cdr3_aa: CASSLIRTGARYSNQPQHF
d_call: TRBD1
j_call: TRBJ1-5
clone_size: NA
v_call: TRBV7-2

cdr3_nt: TGTGCCAGCAGTGAAGTGGCAGATGGCTACACCTTC
cdr3_aa: CASSEVADGYTF
d_call: NA
j_call: TRBJ1-2
clone_size: NA
v_call: TRBV6-1